This TCR beta chain was captured in a study of T cell repertoires in cytomegalovirus infection (dated by TCRdb to about 2019). Turning to the overall study: Alongside well-studied HLA-B-restricted epitopes, the peptide stimulations were aimed at recently identified HLA-C-restricted CMV epitopes, whose presentation resists viral immunomodulation. Donor HLA type was relevant to the analysis, as public TCR beta signatures indicated carriage of CMV infection together with the matching HLA type. What the study reported, not specific to this receptor: The ex vivo response was dominated by HLA-C-restricted CMV-specific TCR beta clonotypes, and the single most frequent clonotype in two of eight donors was supplied by these HLA-C-restricted clonotypes. In both this cohort and an independent roughly 400-donor cohort, the cumulative frequency of public TCR beta family members distinguished carriers of CMV infection plus the relevant HLA type.

Data came from an Illumina HiSeq 1500. The public reads were reprocessed in TCRdb via fastp at Q25 and MiXCR, keeping in-frame beta chains. Entries that share a CDR3 protein sequence are merged under the most common genes and DNA. This sample is represented by roughly 350,000 distinct CDR3 sequences; about 34% of them were singletons. Approximately 13% of the sample belongs to the ten largest clones. Its CDR3 holds 15 amino acids, cysteine through phenylalanine. Only the CDR3 portion is preserved as DNA: 45 bases, with reading frame beginning at the first base. CDR1 SGHRS and CDR2 YFSETQ were looked up in the germline V gene. The germline ends are 17 bases apart after V is trimmed by 4 bases and J by 4 bases. As to this clonotype: What antigen it recognizes has not been identified. Per-nucleotide qualities are absent, and no much larger clonotype sits a single base away.

Sample treatment or condition, as interpreted from the label and publication: in vitro stimulation with specific CMV peptide epitopes to enrich CMV-specific T cells. Rearrangement joined TRBV5-1 to TRBJ2-5, with TRBD2 tentatively as D gene (6 bases match). The sequence was collected from a human donor in good health (CMV status not recorded). Some clones in this sample may be carry-over from other donors' samples. The specimen comprised cultured PBMCs, sampled from culture after CMV antigen stimulation. The DNA is as follows: TGCGCCAGCAGCCACGGGAGAGGAGGAGGAGAGACCCAGTACTTC. It translates as CASSHGRGGGETQYF.